Listed below are T cell receptor beta chains from one sample, sequenced in a study of breast tumors, draining lymph nodes, adjacent tissues. TCRdb reprocessed the multiplex PCR reads with MiXCR, giving one entry per CDR3 protein. The sample carries about 19,000 distinct CDR3 sequences, 43% recorded once. Sequencing used breast tumor tissue. These receptors were obtained from a female donor with breast cancer. Some clones in this sample may be carry-over from other donors' samples. The CDR3 runs from the conserved cysteine through the conserved F or W.

v_gene,CDR3aa
TRBV24-1,CATSVASANTGELFF
TRBV12-3/TRBV12-4,CASSLGRGDSYEQYF
TRBV7-9,CASSPGRLAGDGGDEQFF
TRBV7-7,CASSLSGGSYNTPLHF
TRBV4-3,CASSQVHRETQYF
TRBV12-3/TRBV12-4,CASRYRAGAYNEQFF
TRBV11-3,CASSRSNRGYEQYF
TRBV5-1,CASSPGDRVHEQYF
TRBV9,CASSASGEQETQYF
TRBV15,CATSSSRQGAEQYF
TRBV7-2,CASSSDSRDTAFHGYAF
TRBV30,CAWSASGGLPQYF
TRBV2,CASQTPGFETDTQYF
TRBV3-1,CASSQEIHEQYF
TRBV7-8,CASSFLKQNSPLHF
TRBV27,CASSLWAGDYGYTF
TRBV7-9,CASGPSFTGELFF
TRBV20-1,CSAPNTGTSHNEQFF
TRBV7-3,CASSLLGGNTGELFF
TRBV5-1,CASSSPSGREETQYF
TRBV20-1,CSASGTSGASDTQYF
TRBV11-2,CASSLGAGQFSDTQYF
TRBV9,CASSPGQGEDTQYF
TRBV11-3,CASSLTFSSYEQYF
TRBV5-1,CASSLVGGPGTQYF
TRBV6-1,CASSQAGQGYTSNQPQHF
TRBV12-5,CASGMDRGGTGELFF
TRBV11-2,CASSLERGSGNTIYF
TRBV6-2/TRBV6-3,CASRTMSSPLHF
TRBV29-1,CSVQHGSHTYEQYF
TRBV12-5,CASGLVPPGGRNYEQYF
TRBV25-1,CASSRSYNEQFFGPGTGDEKLFF
TRBV6-5,CASSYLAGLNEQFF
TRBV30,CAWRLTGGGFEQYF
TRBV4-1,CASSQEGRGGAEAFF
TRBV5-1,CASSPLRGNYGYTF